This T cell receptor (beta chain) was captured by sequencing in a study of CD8+CD57+ T cells in acquired aplastic anemia. Genomic DNA constituted the template upon which TCR beta VDJ and CDR3 profiling was performed. MiXCR, run by TCRdb on the reads, gives a single entry per CDR3 protein. This table has tens of thousands of distinct CDR3 sequences, 70% appearing once. Those patients picked for sequencing had displayed CD8+CD57+ cell expansion on flow cytometry. Concerning this clonotype: Its specificity is not known.

Study observations and caveats: Overlapping CD8+ CDR3 repertoires of patients and controls contained 25 to 35 shared sequences.

V was clipped by 4 bases and J by 5 bases, with 8 bases between them. The CDR3 is 11 residues long. From germline, CDR1 is SQVTM and CDR2 ANQGSEA. The rearrangement joins TRBV29-1 to TRBJ2-5; maybe TRBD2 (6 bases). Sequencing used sorted CD4+, CD8+, or CD8+CD57+ T cells (not recorded which) from PBMCs. The sequence derives from a human donor with aplastic anemia. The DNA for the CDR3 is TGCAGCGTTGGGAGCGGGGAGACCCAGTACTTC. Its translation is CSVGSGETQYF.